This T cell receptor beta chain comes out of a study of cytomegalovirus exposure and HLA in healthy donors. A word on this clone: Its antigen is unknown.

Overall study findings and caveats: In vitro data verified a few CMV-associated chains as specific for CMV antigens. Using the classifier, cytomegalovirus status was reportedly diagnosed with high specificity and sensitivity.

The data were produced by immunoSEQ multiplex PCR, yet TCRdb's version contains in-frame clones alone and is incomplete. The data hold 200,000 to 250,000 clones, with about 83% observed a single time. Sequences were obtained from PBMCs. This receptor was taken from a man between 18 and 29 years old in good health and CMV-seronegative.

DNA for the CDR3: TGTGCCAGCAGCGCGTCGGGGGGGCCACGGGAGACCCAGTACTTC. Encoded protein: CASSASGGPRETQYF. The chain joins TRBV9 to TRBJ2-5, with 8 bases fitting TRBD2. Per germline, CDR1 SGDLS and CDR2 YYNGEE. The CDR3 extends over 15 amino acids. The V segment lost 3 bases and the J segment 5 bases; nucleotides outside the gene matches: 9. Full variable domain (outside the CDR3, taken from reference TRBV9 and TRBJ2-5): DSGVTQTPKHLITATGQRVTLRCSPRSGDLSVYWYQQSLDQGLQFLIQYYNGEERAKGNILERFSAQQFPDLHSELNLSSLELGDSALYFCASSASGGPRETQYFGPGTRLLVL.